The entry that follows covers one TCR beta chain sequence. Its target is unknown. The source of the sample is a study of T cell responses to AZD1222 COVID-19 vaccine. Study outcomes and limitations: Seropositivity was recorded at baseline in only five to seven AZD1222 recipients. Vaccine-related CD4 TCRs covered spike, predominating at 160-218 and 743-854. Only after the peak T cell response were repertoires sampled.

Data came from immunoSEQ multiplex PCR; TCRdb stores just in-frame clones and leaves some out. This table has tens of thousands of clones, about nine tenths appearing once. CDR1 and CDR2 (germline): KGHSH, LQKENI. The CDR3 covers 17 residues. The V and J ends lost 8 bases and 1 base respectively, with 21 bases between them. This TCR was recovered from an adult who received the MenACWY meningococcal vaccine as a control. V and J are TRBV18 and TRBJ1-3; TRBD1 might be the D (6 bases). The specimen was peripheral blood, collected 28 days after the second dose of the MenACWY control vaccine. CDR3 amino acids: CASPLSITGQSGNTIYF. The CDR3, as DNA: TGTGCCAGCCCACTCTCCATTACAGGGCAATCTGGAAACACCATATATTTT. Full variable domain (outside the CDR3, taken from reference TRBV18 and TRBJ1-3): NAGVMQNPRHLVRRRGQEARLRCSPMKGHSHVYWYRQLPEEGLKFMVYLQKENIIDESGMPKERFSAEFPKEGPSILRIQQVVRGDSAAYFCASPLSITGQSGNTIYFGEGSWLTVV.